This TCR beta chain emerged from a study of cytomegalovirus exposure and HLA in healthy donors (dated by TCRdb to the late 2010s). With regard to the full study: According to an earlier analysis of 587 of the donors, some 180 million T cells yielded 117 million unique TCR beta sequences and about 300 Gb of sequence data. A later genetic analysis took genome-wide SNP genotypes for about three fifths of the 666 donors and used that subset as a discovery cohort. An early release that covered about 600 HLA-typed donors contained approximately 300 gigabases of sequencing data and tens of millions of unique TCR sequences. Of the roughly 400 genotyped donors, 65% to 90% were placed in the genetic ancestry cluster associated with self-reported Caucasian donors. The number of donors typed differed by locus, with roughly 629-640 for A, B, C, DRB1 and DQB1, approximately 500 for DQA1, over 600 for DPA1, and under 490 for DPB1. Alongside the repertoire data, information on donor age, sex, ethnicity and CMV serostatus was compiled. In the later analysis, no new phenotypic data were used to find candidate immune exposures; instead, reliance was placed on TCR beta sequences and their occurrence across donors. Class I and class II HLA loci were covered by the typing at four-digit resolution. Every repertoire in the discovery cohort had been generated on one and the same sequencing platform. Across approximately 400 genotyped donors of the cohort, an average of about 250,000 unique TCR beta nucleotide sequences per donor were sequenced, and roughly 20% of those sequences were non-productive. An earlier analysis of roughly 600 of the donors used high-throughput TCR beta sequencing to judge whether each TCR beta V gene segment behaved as functional or pseudogenic. Using immunosequencing, the study profiled T cell repertoires from approximately 700 subjects and related those repertoires to cytomegalovirus serostatus. To predict cytomegalovirus infection status, the study combined high-throughput TCR immunosequencing, statistical association of individual TCRs with disease status, and machine learning. A later analysis re-examined previously published TCR beta repertoires from several hundred donors and added high-resolution HLA genotyping to investigate patterns of TCR occurrence. The aim of the study was to test whether cataloging public T cell receptors could identify signatures of past pathogen exposure. A handful of DR-DQ haplotypes were handled as single units for association and clustering because linkage in the cohort was strong. In addition to the first cohort of 666 subjects, a separate validation cohort of over 90 different subjects was used. Study-level results and caveats: Most TCR sequences were observed very rarely across donors, whereas some public TCRs were present in many individuals. Linkage disequilibrium might explain the correlated functional status among segregating V segments, but an unknown experimental factor could not be ruled out. A later analysis associated roughly 17,000 TCR beta sequences with specific HLA alleles at a false discovery rate of 0.05. The cohort was sequenced for TCR beta chains only, and without alpha or paired-chain data the features that could be detected were limited. When HLA alleles, especially DR and DQ, strongly co-occurred, TCR associations were difficult to assign to individual alleles. Most CMV-associated TCR beta chains appeared to be HLA-restricted in a later analysis, and the HLA associations seemed to be driven largely by CMV exposure. A later analysis reported that several top co-occurrence clusters appeared linked to parvovirus B19, influenza, CMV and Epstein-Barr virus. The authors suggested that the approach could potentially be extended to other disease states and immunological phenotypes. The only immune exposure information available for the cohort was CMV serostatus. A further reported finding was that TCR beta sequences accurately predicted the HLA-A and HLA-B alleles for most subjects in the first cohort. In vitro tests confirmed that a few of the cytomegalovirus-associated TCR beta chains recognize cytomegalovirus antigens. Because counts were too low, more than 15 rarely observed V segments, including chromosome 9 orphons, were left out of the earlier analysis of a few hundred of the donors. Compared with equally common non-associated chains, HLA-associated TCR beta chains in a later analysis were more clonally expanded and had lower generation probabilities. Because HLA typing was missing for some donors at each locus, association tests included only the typed subset. In a later analysis, TCR association rates were found to vary across HLA loci, with the most associated TCRs seen for DRB1 alleles and the fewest for HLA-C alleles. A total of around 150 TCR beta chains were listed by the study as associated with cytomegalovirus. The classifier was reported to diagnose cytomegalovirus status with high specificity and sensitivity in both the original cohort and the validation cohort. Presence/absence analyses assumed roughly uniform sequencing depth across donors, an assumption that may not hold. A later genetic analysis associated a missense DCLRE1C variant with V-gene and J-gene trimming of TCR beta chains, and an independent cohort replicated the association. In an earlier analysis of 500 to 650 of the donors, most TCR beta V segments appeared in productive rearrangements about 87% or about 30% of the time, broadly matching IMGT annotations. A later genetic analysis reported fewer N-insertions in productive TCRs among donors in an Asian-associated ancestry cluster than the roughly 720-donor mean. A group of highly shared sequence variants was considered likely to be a technical artifact of the sequencing pipeline.

In total, roughly 670 healthy bone marrow donors made up the cohort. Cohort members were all nominally healthy when sampled, although unrecorded immune exposures were likely present. The donor was CMV seronegative and belonged to the group of around 400 seronegative cohort members. Each donor provided a peripheral blood sample, and peripheral blood mononuclear cells were used for TCR beta sequencing. Genomic DNA extraction from the blood cell samples was performed with the Qiagen DNeasy Blood Extraction Kit. With respect to this clone: The antigen it binds to is not known. No base-level quality is on record; no much larger clone is a single base apart.

Library preparation was by the immunoSEQ multiplex PCR assay. For the multiplex PCR, a mixture combining 60 forward primers for TCR Vbeta segments and 13 reverse primers for TCR Jbeta segments was used. A multiplex PCR assay on genomic DNA amplified the CDR3 region of rearranged TCR beta genes. The Illumina HiSeq System was used to sequence the amplified TCR beta libraries as 87-base-pair reads. On the study's bioinformatics: In a later analysis, tens of millions of unique TCR beta chains were counted across the 500 to 850 repertoires, and roughly 11 million of these chains were shared by at least two donors. Raw reads were error-corrected and collapsed into unique sequences with a nearest-neighbor algorithm that merged closely related sequences to remove PCR and sequencing errors. CDR3 sequences were aligned to IMGT reference sequences to assign V, D and J gene segments. For a sequence to be retained, a match of at least six nucleotides was required to both a V gene segment and a J gene segment. Rearrangements were called productive when the CDR3 lacked stop codons and stayed in frame with V and J; all others were non-productive. Following IMGT convention, CDR3 was defined as the stretch from the second conserved V-encoded cysteine to the conserved J-encoded phenylalanine. The earlier analysis of 500 to 750 of the donors excluded any sequence lacking an unambiguous match to a single V gene segment. In an earlier analysis of roughly 500 of the donors, V segments were called functional above 56.7% productive rearrangements and were called segregating when the between-donor standard deviation exceeded 5%. A statistical classification framework was built to diagnose cytomegalovirus status from the catalog of TCR beta chain sequences. A later analysis assigned V and J genes by comparing TCR nucleotide sequences with IMGT/GENE-DB human TR gene sequences. The TCRdist pipeline was used in a later analysis to assign CDR3 sequences and most-parsimonious VDJ recombination scenarios. A later analysis defined each TCR beta chain by its CDR3 amino acid sequence plus V-gene family, and excluded reads lacking a unique V-gene family. As a way to deal with suspected cross-contamination and a sequencing artifact, a later analysis dropped 450 to 600 nucleotide sequences that were highly shared and had low generation probability. For each public chain, a later analysis derived a clonal expansion index from normalized ranks of inferred template counts within each repertoire. Generation probabilities in a later analysis came from a VDJ recombination model fitted to out-of-frame rearrangements, and those results were checked against IGoR. Hypergeometric tests were used in a later analysis to score TCR-TCR, TCR-HLA and TCR-CMV co-occurrence, with a repertoire-size bias correction applied to the TCR pairs. False discovery rates were estimated in a later analysis by permuting HLA or CMV assignments 20 times. In a later analysis, co-occurring TCRs were grouped using DBSCAN, and TCRdist sequence similarity was added for clustering within HLA-allele-positive subsets. For co-occurrence clustering, repertoires with fewer than 30,000 or more than 120,000 public chains were excluded, along with roughly five repertoires with anomalous nucleotide sharing. Held by TCRdb, this immuneACCESS table contains in-frame sequences only and omits some clones. Under half of the omission traces to an unresolved V gene where checked; the cause of the rest is unknown. The D gene and trimming were derived from the DNA, and the V and J assignments and clone size from that table. Here the sample has some 180,000 clones; approximately 85% occur a single time. Of the sample, approximately 2.2% is held by the ten largest clones.

What was sequenced was PBMCs. This TCR was recovered from a woman between 50 and 59 years old in good health and CMV-seronegative.

Read as DNA, the sequence is TGTGCCAGTAGTATACGGGAGGGCCTCTTACGCAATGAGCAGTTCTTC. This is translated as CASSIREGLLRNEQFF. The chain joins TRBV19 to TRBJ2-1, with 8 middle bases fitting TRBD2. The germline V gene (reference sequence) gives CDR1 as LNHDA and CDR2 as SQIVND. V is pruned by 2 bases and J by 6 bases, leaving 9 bases of the junction without a gene match. From the cysteine through the phenylalanine, the CDR3 covers 16 amino acids. Only the CDR3 DNA is retained, 48 bases long and in frame from the first base.